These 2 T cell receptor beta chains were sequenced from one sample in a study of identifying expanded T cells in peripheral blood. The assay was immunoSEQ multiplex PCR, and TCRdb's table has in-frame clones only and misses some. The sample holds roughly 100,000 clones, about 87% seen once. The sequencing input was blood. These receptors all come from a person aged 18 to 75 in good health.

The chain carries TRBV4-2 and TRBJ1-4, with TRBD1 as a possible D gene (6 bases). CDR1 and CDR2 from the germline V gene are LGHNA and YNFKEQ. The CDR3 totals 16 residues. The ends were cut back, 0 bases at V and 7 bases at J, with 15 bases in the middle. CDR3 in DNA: TGTGCCAGCAGCCAAGATCCGGCAGGGGCGGGTGAAAAACTGTTTTTT. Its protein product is CASSQDPAGAGEKLFF.

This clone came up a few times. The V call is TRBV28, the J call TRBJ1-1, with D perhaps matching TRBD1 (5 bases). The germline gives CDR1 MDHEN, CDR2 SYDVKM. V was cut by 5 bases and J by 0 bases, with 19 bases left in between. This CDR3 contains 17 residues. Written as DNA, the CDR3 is TGTGCCAGCAGTCCCCCACCCAGGGCCTATGTGAACACTGAAGCTTTCTTT. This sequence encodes CASSPPPRAYVNTEAFF.